This TCR beta chain was obtained from a study of T cell repertoires in cytomegalovirus infection (dated by TCRdb to the late 2010s). Regarding the complete study: Recently identified HLA-C-restricted CMV epitopes, whose presentation resists viral immunomodulation, were targeted by peptide stimulations together with well-studied HLA-B-restricted epitopes. The HLA type of each donor mattered for the analysis, because public TCR beta signatures pointed to carriage of CMV infection along with the matching HLA type.

The investigation overall reported the following: In both this cohort and an independent roughly 350-donor cohort, the cumulative frequency of public TCR beta family members distinguished carriers of CMV infection plus the relevant HLA type. In the ex vivo response, HLA-C-restricted CMV-specific TCR beta clonotypes were dominant, and in two of eight donors the single most frequent clonotype came from this HLA-C-restricted group.

Read against the paper, the sample's treatment or condition label means: in vitro stimulation with specific CMV peptide epitopes to enrich CMV-specific T cells. As for this clonotype: The antigen it binds to is not known. The junction and the germline gene differ at one end; a read error may be behind it.

Sequencer: Illumina HiSeq 1500. TCRdb trimmed the raw reads at Q25, called clones with MiXCR and kept productive beta chains. A single entry per CDR3 protein holds the most common genes and DNA from its merged rows. In this sample the table shows 900,000 to 950,000 distinct CDR3 sequences, 31% of which occur a single time. The top ten hold about an eighth of the sample. The cysteine opens and the phenylalanine closes a CDR3 of 15 amino acids. Kept here is only the CDR3 DNA, which spans 45 bases and is read in frame from base 1. The germline V gene yields SGHVS for CDR1 and FNYEAQ for CDR2. The sequence joins TRBV7-6 to TRBJ2-3; tentative D gene TRBD1, with 7 bases matching. The TCR comes from a human donor in good health (CMV status not recorded). Some clones in this sample may be carry-over from other donors' samples. The sample consisted of cultured CD8+ T cells from PBMCs, taken from culture after CMV antigen stimulation. The CDR3 protein is CASSSGTGAGDTQYF. The DNA sequence is given as TGTGCTAGCAGCTCCGGAACAGGGGCGGGGGATACGCAGTATTTT. The variable domain in full, with residues beyond the CDR3 obtained from the reference TRBV7-6 and TRBJ2-3 genes, is GAGVSQSPRYKVTKRGQDVALRCDPISGHVSLYWYRQALGQGPEFLTYFNYEAQQDKSGLPNDRFSAERPEGSISTLTIQRTEQRDSAMYRCASSSGTGAGDTQYFGPGTRLTVL.